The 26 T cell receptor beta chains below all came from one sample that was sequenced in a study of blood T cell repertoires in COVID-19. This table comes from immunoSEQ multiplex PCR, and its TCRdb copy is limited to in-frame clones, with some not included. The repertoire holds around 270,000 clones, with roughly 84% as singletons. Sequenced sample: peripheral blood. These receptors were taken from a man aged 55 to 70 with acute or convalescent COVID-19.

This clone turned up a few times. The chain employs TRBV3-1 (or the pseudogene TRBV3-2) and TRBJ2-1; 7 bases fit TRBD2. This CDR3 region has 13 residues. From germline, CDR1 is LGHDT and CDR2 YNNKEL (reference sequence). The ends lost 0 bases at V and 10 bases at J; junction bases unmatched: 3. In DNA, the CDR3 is TGTGCCAGCAGCCAAGAAGGGAGGGGCGAGCAGTTCTTC. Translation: CASSQEGRGEQFF.

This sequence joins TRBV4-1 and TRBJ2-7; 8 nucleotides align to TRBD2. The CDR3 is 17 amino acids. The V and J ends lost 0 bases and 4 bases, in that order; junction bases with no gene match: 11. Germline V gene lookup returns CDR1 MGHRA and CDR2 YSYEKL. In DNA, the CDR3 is TGCGCCAGCAGCCAAGAAAGTCGGGGGGGTAGCCAATACGAGCAGTACTTC. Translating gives CASSQESRGGSQYEQYF.

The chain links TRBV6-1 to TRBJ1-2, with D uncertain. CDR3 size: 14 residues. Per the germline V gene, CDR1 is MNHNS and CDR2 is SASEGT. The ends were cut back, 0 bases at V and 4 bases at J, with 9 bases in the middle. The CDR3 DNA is TGTGCCAGCAGTGAAGCGGGCAGATCCTATGGCTACACCTTC. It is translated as CASSEAGRSYGYTF.

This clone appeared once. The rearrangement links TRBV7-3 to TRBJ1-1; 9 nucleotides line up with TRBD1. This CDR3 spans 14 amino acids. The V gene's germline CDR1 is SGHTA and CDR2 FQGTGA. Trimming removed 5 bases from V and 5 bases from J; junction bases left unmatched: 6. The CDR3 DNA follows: TGTGCCAGCAGCATGGGACAGGGTGGGACTGAAGCTTTCTTT. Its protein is CASSMGQGGTEAFF.

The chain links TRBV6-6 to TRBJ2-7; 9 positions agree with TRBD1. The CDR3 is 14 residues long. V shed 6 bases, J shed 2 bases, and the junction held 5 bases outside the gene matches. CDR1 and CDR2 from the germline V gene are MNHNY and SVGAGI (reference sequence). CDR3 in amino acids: CASRTGQGTYEQYF. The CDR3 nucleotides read TGTGCCAGCAGGACGGGACAGGGAACCTACGAGCAGTACTTC.

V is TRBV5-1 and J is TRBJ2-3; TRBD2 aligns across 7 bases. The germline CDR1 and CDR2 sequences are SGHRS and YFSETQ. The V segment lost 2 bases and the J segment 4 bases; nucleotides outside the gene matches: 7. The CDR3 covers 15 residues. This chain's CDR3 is CASSLPSGDADTQYF. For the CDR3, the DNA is TGCGCCAGCAGCTTACCCAGCGGGGATGCAGATACGCAGTATTTT.

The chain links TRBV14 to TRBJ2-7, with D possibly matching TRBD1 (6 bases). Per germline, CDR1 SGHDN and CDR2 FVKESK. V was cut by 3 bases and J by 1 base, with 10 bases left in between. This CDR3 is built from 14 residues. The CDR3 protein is CASSHGQPSYEQYF. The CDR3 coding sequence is TGTGCCAGCAGCCACGGACAGCCTTCCTACGAGCAGTACTTC.

CDR3 sequence: CASSLETGGTGELFF. The CDR3 DNA sequence: TGTGCCAGCAGCTTAGAGACAGGGGGCACCGGGGAGCTGTTTTTT. The rearrangement uses TRBV7-6 and TRBJ2-2; 9 bases match TRBD1. The CDR3 sequence is 15 residues long. V was clipped by 1 base and J by 4 bases; unmatched bases: 1. Germline V lookup: CDR1 SGHVS, CDR2 FNYEAQ. Complete variable domain (other parts from reference TRBV7-6 and TRBJ2-2): GAGVSQSPRYKVTKRGQDVALRCDPISGHVSLYWYRQALGQGPEFLTYFNYEAQQDKSGLPNDRFSAERPEGSISTLTIQRTEQRDSAMYRCASSLETGGTGELFFGEGSRLTVL.

The CDR3 sequence: CASSGTGGRNQPQHF. CDR3 sequence (DNA): TGTGCCAGCAGCGGGACAGGGGGAAGGAATCAGCCCCAGCATTTT. The V call is TRBV28, the J call TRBJ1-5; 11 bases are a match to TRBD1. After removal of 6 bases from V and 4 bases from J, the junction contained 5 bases not matched to a gene. This CDR3 comprises 15 residues. Germline assignment: CDR1 MDHEN and CDR2 SYDVKM.

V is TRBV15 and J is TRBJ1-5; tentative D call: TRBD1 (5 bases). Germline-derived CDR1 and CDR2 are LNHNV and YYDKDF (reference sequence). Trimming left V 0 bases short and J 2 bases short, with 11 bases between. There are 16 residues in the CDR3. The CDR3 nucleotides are TGTGCCACCAGCAGAGAGGGGCGCGGGGGCAATCAGCCCCAGCATTTT. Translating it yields CATSREGRGGNQPQHF.

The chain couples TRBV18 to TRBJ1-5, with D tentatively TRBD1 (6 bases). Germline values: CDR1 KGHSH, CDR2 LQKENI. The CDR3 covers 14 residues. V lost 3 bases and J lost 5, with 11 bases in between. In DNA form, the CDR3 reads TGTGCCAGCTCACCCCCAGGGGCTTATCAGCCCCAGCATTTT. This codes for CASSPPGAYQPQHF.

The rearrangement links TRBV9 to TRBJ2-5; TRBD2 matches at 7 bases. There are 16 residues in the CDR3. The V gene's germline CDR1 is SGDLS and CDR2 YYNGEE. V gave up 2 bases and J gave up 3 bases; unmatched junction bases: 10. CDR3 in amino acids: CASSVEGRGRKETQYF. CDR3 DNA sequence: TGTGCCAGCAGCGTGGAGGGGAGGGGACGGAAAGAGACCCAGTACTTC.

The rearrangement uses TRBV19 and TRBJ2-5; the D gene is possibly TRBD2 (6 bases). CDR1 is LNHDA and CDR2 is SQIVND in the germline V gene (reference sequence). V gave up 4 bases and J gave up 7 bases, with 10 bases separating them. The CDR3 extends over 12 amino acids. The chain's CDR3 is CASSTSGGTQYF. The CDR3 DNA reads TGTGCCAGTAGTACTTCCGGGGGGACCCAGTACTTC. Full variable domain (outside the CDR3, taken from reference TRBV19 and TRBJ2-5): DGGITQSPKYLFRKEGQNVTLSCEQNLNHDAMYWYRQDPGQGLRLIYYSQIVNDFQKGDIAEGYSVSREKKESFPLTVTSAQKNPTAFYLCASSTSGGTQYFGPGTRLLVL.

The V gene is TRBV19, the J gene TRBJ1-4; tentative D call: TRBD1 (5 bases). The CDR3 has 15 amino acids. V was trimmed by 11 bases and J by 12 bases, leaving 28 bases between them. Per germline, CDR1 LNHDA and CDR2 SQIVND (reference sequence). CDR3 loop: CAVSGGAAPTEQLFF. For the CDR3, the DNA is TGTGCCGTAAGCGGGGGAGCGGCCCCTACTGAGCAACTGTTTTTT.

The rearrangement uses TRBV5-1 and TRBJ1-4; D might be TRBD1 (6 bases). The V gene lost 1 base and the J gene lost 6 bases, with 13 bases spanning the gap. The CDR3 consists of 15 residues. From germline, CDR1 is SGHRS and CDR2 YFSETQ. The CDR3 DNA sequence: TGCGCCAGCAGCTTGACAGGGAGGGCGGATGAAAAACTGTTTTTT. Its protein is CASSLTGRADEKLFF.

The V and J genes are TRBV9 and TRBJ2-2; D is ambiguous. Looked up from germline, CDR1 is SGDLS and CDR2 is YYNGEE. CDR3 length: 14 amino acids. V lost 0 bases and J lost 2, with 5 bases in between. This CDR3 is CASSVVLNTGELFF. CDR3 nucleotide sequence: TGTGCCAGCAGCGTAGTGTTAAACACCGGGGAGCTGTTTTTT.

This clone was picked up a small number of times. The CDR3 sequence: CASSDGLLGATGELFF. CDR3 DNA sequence: TGTGCCAGCAGTGACGGCCTTCTAGGGGCCACCGGGGAGCTGTTTTTT. The V gene is TRBV6-1, the J gene TRBJ2-2; a possible D gene is TRBD1 (5 bases). Germline CDR1 MNHNS, CDR2 SASEGT. Trimming shortened V by 3 bases and J by 4 bases, and 15 bases separated the two germline ends. The CDR3 loop spans 16 amino acids.

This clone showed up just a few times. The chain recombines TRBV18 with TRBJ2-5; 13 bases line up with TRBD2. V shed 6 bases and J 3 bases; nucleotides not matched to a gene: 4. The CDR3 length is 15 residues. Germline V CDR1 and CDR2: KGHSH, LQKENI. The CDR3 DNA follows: TGTGCCAGCTCCCCAGGACTAGCGGGGGAAGAGACCCAGTACTTC. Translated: CASSPGLAGEETQYF.

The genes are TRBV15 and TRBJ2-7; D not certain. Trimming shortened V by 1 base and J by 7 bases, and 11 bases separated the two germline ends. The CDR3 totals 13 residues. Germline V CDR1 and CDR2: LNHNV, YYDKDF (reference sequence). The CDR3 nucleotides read TGTGCCACCAGCAGAGTGCAAGAGACTGAGCAGTACTTC. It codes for CATSRVQETEQYF. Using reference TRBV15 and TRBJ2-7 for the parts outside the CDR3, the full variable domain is DAMVIQNPRYQVTQFGKPVTLSCSQTLNHNVMYWYQQKSSQAPKLLFHYYDKDFNNEADTPDNFQSRRPNTSFCFLDIRSPGLGDTAMYLCATSRVQETEQYFGPGTRLTVT.

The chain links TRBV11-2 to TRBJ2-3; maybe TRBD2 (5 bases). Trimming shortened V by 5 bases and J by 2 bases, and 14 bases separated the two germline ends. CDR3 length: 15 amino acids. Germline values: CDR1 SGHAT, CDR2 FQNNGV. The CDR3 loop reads CASSPSFGNTDTQYF. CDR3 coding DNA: TGTGCCAGCAGCCCATCTTTCGGGAACACAGATACGCAGTATTTT.

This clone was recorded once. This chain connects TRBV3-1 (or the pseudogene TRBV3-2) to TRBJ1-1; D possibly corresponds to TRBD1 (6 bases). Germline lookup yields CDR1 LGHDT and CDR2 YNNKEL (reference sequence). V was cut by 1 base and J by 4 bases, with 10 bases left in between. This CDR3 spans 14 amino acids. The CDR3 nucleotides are TGTGCCAGCAGCCAAGGGCAGGGGATCACTGAAGCTTTCTTT. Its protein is CASSQGQGITEAFF.

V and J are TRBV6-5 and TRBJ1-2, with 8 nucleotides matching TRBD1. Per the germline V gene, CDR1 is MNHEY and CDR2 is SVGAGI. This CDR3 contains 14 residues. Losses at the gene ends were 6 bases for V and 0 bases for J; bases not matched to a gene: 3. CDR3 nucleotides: TGTGCCAGCAGGGGGACAGGAGCTAACTATGGCTACACCTTC. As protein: CASRGTGANYGYTF.

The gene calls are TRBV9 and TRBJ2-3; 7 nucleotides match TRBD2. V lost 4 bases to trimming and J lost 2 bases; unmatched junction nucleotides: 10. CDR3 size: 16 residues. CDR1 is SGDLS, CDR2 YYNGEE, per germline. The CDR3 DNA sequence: TGTGCCAGCAGCCGACCCGGGGGGAGAAACACAGATACGCAGTATTTT. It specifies CASSRPGGRNTDTQYF.

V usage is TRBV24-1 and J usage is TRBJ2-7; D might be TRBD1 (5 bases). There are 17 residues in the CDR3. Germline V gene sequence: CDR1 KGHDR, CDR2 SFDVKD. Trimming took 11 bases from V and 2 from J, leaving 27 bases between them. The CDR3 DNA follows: TGTGCCATCGCGAAAGAGTCCTGGGCAGGGCAGCCCTACGAGCAGTACTTC. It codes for CAIAKESWAGQPYEQYF.

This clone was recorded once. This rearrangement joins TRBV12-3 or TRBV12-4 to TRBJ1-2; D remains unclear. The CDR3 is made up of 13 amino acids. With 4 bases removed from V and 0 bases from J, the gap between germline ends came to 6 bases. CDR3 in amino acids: CASSYQSNYGYTF. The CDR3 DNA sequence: TGTGCCAGCAGTTATCAATCTAACTATGGCTACACCTTC.

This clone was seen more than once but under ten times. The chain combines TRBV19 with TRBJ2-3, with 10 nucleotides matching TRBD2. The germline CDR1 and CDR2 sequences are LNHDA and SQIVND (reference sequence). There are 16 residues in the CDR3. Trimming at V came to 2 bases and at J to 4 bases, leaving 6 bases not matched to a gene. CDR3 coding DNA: TGTGCCAGTAGTATAATAGCGGGAGGAGGATCAGATACGCAGTATTTT. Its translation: CASSIIAGGGSDTQYF.